Each of the 24 T cell receptor beta chains below was sequenced from the same sample in a study of blood T cell repertoires in COVID-19. Assay used: immunoSEQ multiplex PCR; TCRdb lists only in-frame clones, some missing. The data show 200,000 to 250,000 clones, roughly 85% seen once. The sequencing input was peripheral blood. The receptors here all came from a woman of 80 years or more with acute or convalescent COVID-19.

This sequence joins TRBV3-1 (or the pseudogene TRBV3-2) and TRBJ1-2; D uncertain. The CDR3 runs 14 residues. Per the germline V gene, CDR1 is LGHDT and CDR2 is YNNKEL (reference sequence). The ends were cut back, 1 base at V and 7 bases at J, with 13 bases in the middle. The CDR3 loop is CASSQVNNFPGYTF. CDR3 DNA sequence: TGTGCCAGCAGCCAAGTTAACAATTTTCCTGGCTACACCTTC.

The chain uses TRBV19 and TRBJ1-1, with 8 bases fitting TRBD1. The CDR3 has 16 residues. Germline-derived CDR1 and CDR2 are LNHDA and SQIVND (reference sequence). J was trimmed by 6 bases and V by 5 bases; bases with no gene match: 14. The CDR3 DNA reads as TGTGCCAGTAGTGCGGGACAGGTTCGAATAAAGGCTGAAGCTTTCTTT. The encoded protein is CASSAGQVRIKAEAFF.

This clone was observed once. Other DNA variants within this sample encode the same CDR3. The chain combines TRBV7-2 with TRBJ2-3; 13 nucleotides agree with TRBD2. CDR3 size: 15 residues. Losses at the gene ends were 5 bases for V and 3 bases for J; bases not matched to a gene: 2. Germline V gene data show CDR1 as SGHTA and CDR2 as FQGNSA. CDR3 DNA: TGTGCCAGCAGCCTGGGACTAGCGGGGACAGATACGCAGTATTTT. Encoded protein: CASSLGLAGTDTQYF. The variable domain in full, with the rest retrieved from reference TRBV7-2 and TRBJ2-3, is GAGVSQSPSNKVTEKGKDVELRCDPISGHTALYWYRQSLGQGLEFLIYFQGNSAPDKSGLPSDRFSAERTGGSVSTLTIQRTQQEDSAVYLCASSLGLAGTDTQYFGPGTRLTVL.

This clone was counted a few times. This rearrangement joins TRBV2 to TRBJ2-5; 11 bases are shared with TRBD2. The J segment lost 4 bases and the V segment lost 2 bases, leaving 6 bases of the junction unmatched. CDR1 SNHLY and CDR2 FYNNEI come from the germline V gene. The CDR3 is 16 residues long. The CDR3 DNA follows: TGTGCCAGCAGTGAAATACTAGCGGGGGTAGGAGAGACCCAGTACTTC. Amino acid sequence: CASSEILAGVGETQYF.

The V and J genes are TRBV19 and TRBJ2-2; 7 nucleotides align to TRBD2. The CDR3 runs to 12 residues. V dropped 7 bases and J dropped 5; count of bases not matched to a gene: 1. Germline V gives CDR1 LNHDA, CDR2 SQIVND (reference sequence). CDR3 DNA sequence: TGTGCCAGTACGGGGGGTACCGGGGAGCTGTTTTTT. It is translated as CASTGGTGELFF.

A single count supports this clone. The CDR3 DNA sequence: TGTGCCAGCAGTTACAACCGGGATCGGTCGGAAGCTTTCTTT. As protein: CASSYNRDRSEAFF. The V call is TRBV6-5, the J call TRBJ1-1, with D hard to call. The ends were cut back, 2 bases at V and 8 bases at J, with 15 bases in the middle. Germline V gene data show CDR1 as MNHEY and CDR2 as SVGAGI. The CDR3 covers 14 residues.

The chain has TRBV7-9 and TRBJ2-7; D perhaps matches TRBD2 (7 bases). Per germline, CDR1 SEHNR and CDR2 FQNEAQ (reference sequence). The V end lost 8 bases, the J end lost 7 bases, and 21 bases lay between the germline ends. This CDR3 comprises 14 residues. The CDR3 reads CASGRDTGWLEQYF. The CDR3 coding sequence is TGTGCCAGCGGGAGGGACACGGGGTGGTTGGAGCAGTACTTC.

This chain joins TRBV5-6 and TRBJ2-3; 7 bases fit TRBD2. The V gene end was trimmed by 5 bases and the J gene end by 4 bases; junction bases not matched to a gene: 7. From germline, CDR1 is SGHDT and CDR2 YYEEEE. There are 14 residues in the CDR3. CDR3 in amino acids: CASSSVGRADTQYF. Here the CDR3 DNA reads TGTGCCAGCAGTTCTGTAGGGAGGGCAGATACGCAGTATTTT. The whole variable domain, filled in from reference TRBV5-6 and TRBJ2-3, reads DAGVTQSPTHLIKTRGQQVTLRCSPKSGHDTVSWYQQALGQGPQFIFQYYEEEERQRGNFPDRFSGHQFPNYSSELNVNALLLGDSALYLCASSSVGRADTQYFGPGTRLTVL.

In its sample, this clone was seen a few times. The chain uses TRBV6-2 or TRBV6-3 and TRBJ1-5; D is uncertain. The CDR3 has 12 residues. Germline values: CDR1 MNHEY, CDR2 SVGEGT. Trimming shortened V by 0 bases and J by 7 bases, and 4 bases separated the two germline ends. CDR3 sequence (DNA): TGTGCCAGCAGTTACTCCCCACAGCCCCAGCATTTT. As protein: CASSYSPQPQHF.

The chain combines TRBV7-8 with TRBJ2-7; 10 nucleotides match TRBD2. V gave up 4 bases and J gave up 5 bases; unmatched junction bases: 8. Germline CDR1 is SGHVS and CDR2 is FQNEAQ. The CDR3 contains 15 residues. CDR3 sequence: CASSSRLAGKDEQYF. CDR3 in DNA: TGTGCCAGCAGCTCTCGACTAGCGGGCAAAGACGAGCAGTACTTC. Supplemented by reference TRBV7-8 and TRBJ2-7, the full variable domain reads GAGVSQSPRYKVAKRGQDVALRCDPISGHVSLFWYQQALGQGPEFLTYFQNEAQLDKSGLPSDRFFAERPEGSVSTLKIQRTQQEDSAVYLCASSSRLAGKDEQYFGPGTRLTVT.

The V gene is TRBV12-3 or TRBV12-4, the J gene TRBJ1-5; no definite D call. The V and J ends lost 5 bases and 1 base respectively, with 3 bases between them. The CDR3 spans 12 residues. DNA of the CDR3: TGTGCCAGCAGTCCAAGCAATCAGCCCCAGCATTTT. Encoded protein: CASSPSNQPQHF.

The genes are TRBV6-5 and TRBJ1-1; TRBD1 matches 8 bases. Germline V gene data show CDR1 as MNHEY and CDR2 as SVGAGI. The CDR3 spans 13 residues. V lost 7 bases and J lost 4; bases outside the gene matches: 5. CDR3 amino acids: CASTLGQGTEAFF. Here the CDR3 DNA reads TGTGCCAGCACGCTTGGACAGGGCACTGAAGCTTTCTTT.

This clone was counted between two and nine times. In DNA, the CDR3 is TGCGCCAGCAGCTTGGAGGCAGGGGGCACCGGGGAGCTGTTTTTT. The encoded protein is CASSLEAGGTGELFF. The rearrangement uses TRBV5-1 and TRBJ2-2; TRBD1 aligns across 7 bases. J lost 4 bases, V lost 0 bases, and 3 bases had no gene match. In germline, CDR1 is SGHRS, CDR2 YFSETQ. The CDR3 contains 15 residues.

V and J are TRBV5-6 and TRBJ2-7; 8 nucleotides agree with TRBD2. Germline CDR1 and CDR2: SGHDT and YYEEEE. J gave up 3 bases and V 0 bases, and 8 bases lay outside the gene matches. The CDR3 is 16 residues long. CDR3 protein: CASSLAVGLADYEQYF. DNA for the CDR3: TGTGCCAGCAGCTTGGCCGTCGGACTAGCCGACTACGAGCAGTACTTC.

The chain has TRBV11-3 and TRBJ1-2; D possibly corresponds to TRBD1 (5 bases). CDR1 is SGHNT, CDR2 YENEEA, per germline. CDR3 length: 15 residues. V was pared by 4 bases and J by 5 bases, with 17 bases between. The CDR3 region has the DNA TGTGCCAGCAGCTCCGACAGCGACCCTAGATATGGCTACACCTTC. Amino acids: CASSSDSDPRYGYTF.

The chain couples TRBV19 to TRBJ1-5, with TRBD1 matching over 10 bases. Germline V gene data show CDR1 as LNHDA and CDR2 as SQIVND (reference sequence). The CDR3 spans 16 residues. The J segment lost 4 bases and the V segment lost 3 bases, leaving 6 bases of the junction unmatched. CDR3 bases: TGTGCCAGTAGTATTGGACAGGGGGGTCGGAATCAGCCCCAGCATTTT. Translation: CASSIGQGGRNQPQHF.

The chain carries TRBV18 and TRBJ1-1; 8 nucleotides match TRBD1. Per germline, CDR1 KGHSH and CDR2 LQKENI. The CDR3 loop spans 17 amino acids. The J segment lost 4 bases and the V segment lost 2 bases, leaving 12 bases of the junction unmatched. The DNA for the CDR3 is TGTGCCAGCTCACCAATCCGGACAGGGACCGTGGCCACTGAAGCTTTCTTT. Its protein is CASSPIRTGTVATEAFF.

CDR3 in DNA: TGTGCCAGCAGCGGGGACAGTGGCTACACCTTC. It yields the protein CASSGDSGYTF. V is TRBV3-1 (or the pseudogene TRBV3-2) and J is TRBJ1-2, with 7 bases that match TRBD1. Germline V gives CDR1 LGHDT, CDR2 YNNKEL (reference sequence). J was trimmed by 7 bases and V by 5 bases; bases with no gene match: 1. CDR3 length: 11 amino acids.

This clone has just one count. The chain uses TRBV24-1 and TRBJ1-5; 10 nucleotides match TRBD1. Trimming at V came to 8 bases and at J to 4 bases, leaving 4 bases not matched to a gene. Germline V gene sequence: CDR1 KGHDR, CDR2 SFDVKD. The CDR3 runs to 14 residues. CDR3 bases: TGTGCCACCATGGGACAGGGGAGTAATCAGCCCCAGCATTTT. Translation: CATMGQGSNQPQHF.

The CDR3 loop is CASSRDSVYGYTF. Here the CDR3 DNA reads TGTGCCAGCAGCCGCGATTCCGTCTATGGCTACACCTTC. The rearrangement joins TRBV6-5 to TRBJ1-2; D unresolved. Trimming took 6 bases from V and 4 from J, leaving 12 bases between them. This CDR3 is built from 13 residues. Germline V CDR1 and CDR2: MNHEY, SVGAGI.

This clone came up once. The chain combines TRBV6-6 with TRBJ1-1; 9 bases line up with TRBD1. Trimming at V came to 10 bases and at J to 9 bases, leaving 12 bases not matched to a gene. This CDR3 comprises 13 residues. Germline-derived CDR1 and CDR2 are MNHNY and SVGAGI (reference sequence). CDR3 region: CATVGQGYSKAFF. The CDR3 DNA reads TGTGCCACCGTGGGACAGGGCTACAGTAAAGCTTTCTTT.

This chain joins TRBV5-1 and TRBJ2-3, with unresolved D. V lost 10 bases, J lost 0 bases, and 15 bases lay in between. The germline V gene has CDR1 SGHRS and CDR2 YFSETQ. This CDR3 region has 14 residues. The CDR3 DNA reads as TGCGCCGCCGCCCCCGGTCCTAGCACAGATACGCAGTATTTT. It specifies CAAAPGPSTDTQYF.

The rearrangement uses TRBV3-1 (or the pseudogene TRBV3-2) and TRBJ1-2; the match to TRBD1 covers 9 bases. The J segment lost 9 bases and the V segment lost 4 bases, leaving 12 bases of the junction unmatched. Germline CDR1 LGHDT, CDR2 YNNKEL (reference sequence). The CDR3 covers 15 residues. The CDR3 loop reads CASSRGGTGLRSYTF. In DNA form, the CDR3 reads TGTGCCAGCAGCCGGGGAGGGACAGGGCTCAGAAGCTACACCTTC.

The gene calls are TRBV2 and TRBJ1-2; D is unresolved. Deletions cut 6 bases from V and 4 bases from J, with 9 bases between. The CDR3 is 12 amino acids. Germline V gene lookup returns CDR1 SNHLY and CDR2 FYNNEI. The CDR3 spells CASRAGFYGYTF. CDR3 in DNA: TGTGCCAGCAGGGCGGGATTCTATGGCTACACCTTC. The complete variable domain, with remaining parts taken from reference TRBV2 and TRBJ1-2, reads EPEVTQTPSHQVTQMGQEVILRCVPISNHLYFYWYRQILGQKVEFLVSFYNNEISEKSEIFDDQFSVERPDGSNFTLKIRSTKLEDSAMYFCASRAGFYGYTFGSGTRLTVV.